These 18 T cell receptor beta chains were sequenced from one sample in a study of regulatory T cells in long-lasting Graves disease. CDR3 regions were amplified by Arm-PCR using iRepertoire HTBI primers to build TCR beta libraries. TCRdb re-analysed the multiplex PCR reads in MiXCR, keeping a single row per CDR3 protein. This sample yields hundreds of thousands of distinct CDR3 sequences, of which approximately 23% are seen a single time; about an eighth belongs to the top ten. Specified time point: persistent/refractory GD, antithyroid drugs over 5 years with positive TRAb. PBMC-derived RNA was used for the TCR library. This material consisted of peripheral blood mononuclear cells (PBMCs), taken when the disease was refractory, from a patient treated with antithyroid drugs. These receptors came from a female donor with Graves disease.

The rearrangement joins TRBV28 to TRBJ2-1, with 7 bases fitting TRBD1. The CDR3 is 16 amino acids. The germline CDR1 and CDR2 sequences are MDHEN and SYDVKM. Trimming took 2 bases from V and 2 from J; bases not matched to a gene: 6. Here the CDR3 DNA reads TGTGCCAGCAGTTTAAGGGGGCAGGGGCCCTACAATGAGCAGTTCTTC. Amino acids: CASSLRGQGPYNEQFF.

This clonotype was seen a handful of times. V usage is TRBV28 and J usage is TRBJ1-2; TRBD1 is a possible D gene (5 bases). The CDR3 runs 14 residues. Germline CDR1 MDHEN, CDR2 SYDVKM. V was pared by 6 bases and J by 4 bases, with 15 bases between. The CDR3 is CASRPWGGVYGYTF. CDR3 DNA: TGTGCCAGCAGGCCATGGGGGGGGGTCTATGGCTACACCTTC.

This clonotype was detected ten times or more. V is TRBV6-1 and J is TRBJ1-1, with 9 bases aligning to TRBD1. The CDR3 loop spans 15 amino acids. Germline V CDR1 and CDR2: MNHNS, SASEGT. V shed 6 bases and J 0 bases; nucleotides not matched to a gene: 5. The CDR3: CASRIGQGLNTEAFF. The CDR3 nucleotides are TGTGCCAGCAGGATAGGACAGGGGTTGAACACTGAAGCTTTCTTT.

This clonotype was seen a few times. The CDR3 nucleotides are TGTGCCAGCAGTTTTACAGGGCCCTCCTATAATTCACCCCTCCACTTT. Translation gives CASSFTGPSYNSPLHF. The rearrangement joins TRBV27 to TRBJ1-6; D may be TRBD1 (6 bases). The length of the CDR3 is 16 residues. Germline V gives CDR1 MNHEY, CDR2 SMNVEV (reference sequence). V was shortened by 3 bases and J by 0 bases, with 9 bases between the two germline ends.

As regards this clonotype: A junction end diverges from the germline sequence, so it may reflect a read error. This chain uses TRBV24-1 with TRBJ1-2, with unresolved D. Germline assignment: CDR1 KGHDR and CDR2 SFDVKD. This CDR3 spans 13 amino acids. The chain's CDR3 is CATSVPGDYGHTF. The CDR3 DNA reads TGTGCCACCAGTGTTCCCGGTGACTATGGCCACACCTTC.

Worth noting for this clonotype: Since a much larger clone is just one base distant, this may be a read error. The CDR3 nucleotides read TGTGCCAGCAGCTTCGAGGGTCTCGAGCAGTACTTC. Protein product: CASSFEGLEQYF. The rearrangement links TRBV7-2 to TRBJ2-7, with D possibly matching TRBD2 (5 bases). V lost 3 bases and J 6 bases, leaving 9 bases between the germline ends. This CDR3 comprises 12 residues. Germline V gives CDR1 SGHTA, CDR2 FQGNSA.

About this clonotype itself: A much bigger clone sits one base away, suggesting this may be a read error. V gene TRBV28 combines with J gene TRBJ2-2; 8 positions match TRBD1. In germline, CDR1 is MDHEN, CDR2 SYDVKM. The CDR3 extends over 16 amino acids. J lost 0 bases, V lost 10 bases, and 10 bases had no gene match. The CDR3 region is CANSFRDRSNTGELFF. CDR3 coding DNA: TGTGCCAACAGCTTTAGGGACAGGTCGAACACCGGGGAGCTGTTTTTT. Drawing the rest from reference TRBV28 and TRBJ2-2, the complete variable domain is DVKVTQSSRYLVKRTGEKVFLECVQDMDHENMFWYRQDPGLGLRLIYFSYDVKMKEKGDIPEGYSVSREKKERFSLILESASTNQTSMYLCANSFRDRSNTGELFFGEGSRLTVL.

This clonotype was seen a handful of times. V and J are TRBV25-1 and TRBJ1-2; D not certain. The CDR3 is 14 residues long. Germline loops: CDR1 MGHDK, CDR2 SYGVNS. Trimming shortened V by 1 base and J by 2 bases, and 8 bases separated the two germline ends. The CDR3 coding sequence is TGTGCCAGCAGTGAATCCGGCCGGAACTATGGCTACACCTTC. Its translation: CASSESGRNYGYTF.

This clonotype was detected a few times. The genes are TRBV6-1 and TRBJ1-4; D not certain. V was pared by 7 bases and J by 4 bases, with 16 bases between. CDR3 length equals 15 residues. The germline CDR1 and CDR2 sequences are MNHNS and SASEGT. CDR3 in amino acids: CASKGSGLFNEKLFF. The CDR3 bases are TGTGCCAGCAAGGGCTCCGGGCTTTTTAATGAAAAACTGTTTTTT.

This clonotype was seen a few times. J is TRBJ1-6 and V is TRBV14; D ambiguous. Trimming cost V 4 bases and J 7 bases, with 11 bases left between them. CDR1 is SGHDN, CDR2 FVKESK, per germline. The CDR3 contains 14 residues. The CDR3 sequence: CASSRRLGNSPLHF. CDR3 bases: TGTGCCAGCAGCCGCCGGCTCGGGAATTCACCCCTCCACTTT.

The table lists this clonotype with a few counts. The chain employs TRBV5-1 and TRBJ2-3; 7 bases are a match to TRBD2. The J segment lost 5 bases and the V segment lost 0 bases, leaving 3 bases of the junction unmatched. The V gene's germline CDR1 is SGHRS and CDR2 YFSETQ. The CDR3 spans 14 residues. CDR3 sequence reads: CASSLAREGDTQYF. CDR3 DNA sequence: TGCGCCAGCAGCTTGGCAAGGGAGGGAGATACGCAGTATTTT. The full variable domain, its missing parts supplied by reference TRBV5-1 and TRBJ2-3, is KAGVTQTPRYLIKTRGQQVTLSCSPISGHRSVSWYQQTPGQGLQFLFEYFSETQRNKGNFPGRFSGRQFSNSRSEMNVSTLELGDSALYLCASSLAREGDTQYFGPGTRLTVL.

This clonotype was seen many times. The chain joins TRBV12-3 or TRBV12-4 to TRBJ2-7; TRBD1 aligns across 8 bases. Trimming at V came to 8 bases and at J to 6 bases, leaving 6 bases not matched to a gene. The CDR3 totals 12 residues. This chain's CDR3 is CASGQGRREQYF. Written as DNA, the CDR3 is TGTGCCAGCGGACAGGGACGCCGCGAGCAGTACTTC.

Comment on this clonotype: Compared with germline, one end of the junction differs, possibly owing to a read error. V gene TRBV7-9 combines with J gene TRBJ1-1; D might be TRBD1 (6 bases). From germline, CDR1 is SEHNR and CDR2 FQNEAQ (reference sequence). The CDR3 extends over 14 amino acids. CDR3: CASSPGDVDTEALF. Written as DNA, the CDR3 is TGTGCCAGCAGCCCAGGGGATGTGGACACTGAAGCTCTCTTT.

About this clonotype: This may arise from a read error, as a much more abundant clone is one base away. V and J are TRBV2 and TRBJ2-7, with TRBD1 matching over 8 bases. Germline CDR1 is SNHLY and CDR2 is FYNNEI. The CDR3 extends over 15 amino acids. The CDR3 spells CAGSPGQEILREQYF. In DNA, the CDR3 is TGTGCCGGCAGCCCGGGACAGGAAATTTTGCGCGAGCAGTACTTC.

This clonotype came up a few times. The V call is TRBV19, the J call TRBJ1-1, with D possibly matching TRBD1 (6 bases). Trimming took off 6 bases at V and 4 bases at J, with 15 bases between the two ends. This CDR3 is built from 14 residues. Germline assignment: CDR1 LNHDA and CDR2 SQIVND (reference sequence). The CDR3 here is CASSQQGAVTEAFF. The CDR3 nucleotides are TGTGCCAGTAGCCAACAGGGAGCGGTCACTGAAGCTTTCTTT.

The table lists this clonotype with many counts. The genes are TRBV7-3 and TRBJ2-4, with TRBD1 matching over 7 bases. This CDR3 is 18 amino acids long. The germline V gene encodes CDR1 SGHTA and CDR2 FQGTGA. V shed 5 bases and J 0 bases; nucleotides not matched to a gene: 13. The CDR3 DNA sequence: TGTGCCAGCAGCCCGGGACAGTTGTTGAATTTAGCCAAAAACATTCAGTACTTC. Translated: CASSPGQLLNLAKNIQYF.

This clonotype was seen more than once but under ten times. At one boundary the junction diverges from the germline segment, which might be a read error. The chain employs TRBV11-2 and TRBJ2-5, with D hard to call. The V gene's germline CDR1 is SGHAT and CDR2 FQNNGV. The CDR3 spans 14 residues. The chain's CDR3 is CASSLRTGQETQCF. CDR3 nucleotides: TGTGCCAGCAGTCTCCGAACTGGGCAAGAGACCCAGTGCTTC.

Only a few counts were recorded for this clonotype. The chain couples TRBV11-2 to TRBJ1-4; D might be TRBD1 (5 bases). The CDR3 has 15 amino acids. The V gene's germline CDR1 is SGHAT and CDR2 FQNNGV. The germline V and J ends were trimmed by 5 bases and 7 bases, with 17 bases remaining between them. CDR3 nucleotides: TGTGCCAGCAGCCCCTACGGGGCCTCTGGTGAAAAACTGTTTTTT. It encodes CASSPYGASGEKLFF.